This T cell receptor (beta chain) was documented in a study of CD8 T cells in Susac syndrome (dated by TCRdb to between 2017 and 2020). About the study as a whole: Repertoire sequencing was used to test whether CD8+ T cell activation and differentiation in Susac syndrome was antigen driven. Clonality of the CD8+ T cell repertoire was compared between eleven to twelve healthy donors, roughly 14 Susac syndrome patients and about 15 multiple sclerosis patients.

Peripheral blood CD8+ and CD4+ T cells from healthy donors, Susac syndrome patients and multiple sclerosis patients were profiled using high-throughput TCR beta sequencing. The multiple sclerosis controls were treatment-naive patients whose relapsing-remitting disease, either stable or active, fulfilled the revised McDonald criteria. Bulk CD8+ and CD4+ T cells were purified by magnetic negative isolation, while CD8+ TEMRA cells were enriched using FACS. Blood was collected in EDTA tubes and processed within 24 hours, with PBMCs isolated through density gradient centrifugation. PBMCs intended for TCR sequencing were frozen in liquid nitrogen and were later thawed in a 37 degrees C water bath. Purity of sorted or isolated CD4+, CD8+ and CD8+ TEMRA cells was at least 90%. The CDR1 and CDR2 encoded by the germline V gene are SGHTA and FQGNSA. The CDR3 holds 14 amino acids from the cysteine to the phenylalanine. The sequence is cut down to CDR3 DNA, 42 bases in frame from base 1. The trim is 5 bases for V and 3 bases for J, with a gap of 13 bases between the germline ends.

For this clonotype: The specificity of this receptor is unknown. Per-base qualities were not stored, and no clone one base away is much larger.

RNA was extracted with the RNeasy kit and about 0.5 to 1 ug was reverse transcribed using random hexamers. The immunoSEQ multiplex PCR assay, covering 54 Vbeta and 13 Jbeta segments, was used to amplify TCR beta CDR3 regions. PCR amplification bias was corrected using a synthetic template baseline for primer optimization and computational correction. As for the authors' bioinformatics: Only productive sequences were kept, with reads annotated to V, D and J genes according to IMGT and analyzed in immunoSEQ Analyzer. To calculate clonality, Shannon entropy was normalized by log2 of the number of productive unique sequences and then subtracted from one. For each patient and control, public and private clones were evaluated within the 100 most prevalent clones. Clones were defined as Susac-specific when absent from the healthy and MS cohorts, from about 970 published viral clones and from other ImmuneACCESS disease sequences. TCRdb reprocessed the public reads (quality trimming at Q25 with fastp, clone calling with MiXCR) and kept in-frame beta chains. Here each entry gathers all rows of one CDR3 protein and keeps the most common genes and DNA. None of the V and J calls come from the authors' own analysis; TCRdb made them. For this sample the table gives approximately 120,000 distinct CDR3 sequences, of which about 90% were detected only once. The top ten clones comprise about 0.23% of the sample.

Results the study describes overall, beyond this receptor: The TCR sequencing and HLA analysis was acknowledged to have included a relatively small number of individuals.

Sequences were obtained from CD8+ T cells from PBMCs. Recombination linked TRBV7-2 to TRBJ2-5; the D gene lacks a confident call. This TCR was recovered from a human donor with multiple sclerosis. The CDR3 protein sequence reads: CASSLGYGEETQYF. The DNA sequence reads TGTGCCAGCAGCCTTGGATACGGTGAAGAGACCCAGTACTTC.